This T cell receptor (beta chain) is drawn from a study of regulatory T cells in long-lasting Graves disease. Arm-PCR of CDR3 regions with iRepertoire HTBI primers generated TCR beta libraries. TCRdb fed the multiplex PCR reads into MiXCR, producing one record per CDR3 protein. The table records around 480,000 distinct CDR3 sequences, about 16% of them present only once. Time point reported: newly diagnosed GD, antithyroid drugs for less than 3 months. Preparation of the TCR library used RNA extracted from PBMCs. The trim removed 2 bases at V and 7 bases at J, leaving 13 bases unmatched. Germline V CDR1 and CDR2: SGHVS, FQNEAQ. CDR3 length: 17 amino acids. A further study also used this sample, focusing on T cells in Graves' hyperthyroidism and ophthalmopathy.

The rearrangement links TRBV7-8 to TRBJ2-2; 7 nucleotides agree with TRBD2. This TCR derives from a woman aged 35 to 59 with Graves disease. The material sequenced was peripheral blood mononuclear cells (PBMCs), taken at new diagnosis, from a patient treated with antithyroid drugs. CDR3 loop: CASSLRSGVTSGGELFF. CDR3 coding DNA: TGTGCCAGCAGCTTAAGGAGCGGGGTGACCTCCGGCGGGGAGCTGTTTTTT.